The entry below gives a single T cell receptor (beta chain) sequence along with its context. Profiled with immunoSEQ multiplex PCR; TCRdb holds only in-frame clones, not every one. The sample has about 120,000 clones, 70% to 90% seen once. The sample belongs to a study of control samples from healthy donors and cancer patients. Sequencing used blood. This clonotype originated in a man aged 45-65 years in good health.

CDR3 loop: CASSQDLGGEDEQFF. CDR3 bases: TGCGCCAGCAGCCAAGATCTTGGAGGGGAAGATGAGCAGTTCTTC. The V gene is TRBV4-3, the J gene TRBJ2-1, with a weak D call TRBD2 (6 bases). The V and J ends lost 0 bases and 8 bases respectively, with 14 bases between them. This CDR3 contains 15 residues. The germline gives CDR1 LGHNA, CDR2 YSLEER.